The following is a T cell receptor beta chain sequence with its context. Its recognized antigen is unknown. It has no much larger one-base neighbor in the sample; base qualities were not kept. The source of the sample is a study of CD8 T cells in ankylosing spondylitis (dated by TCRdb to between 2016 and 2019). The study in broad terms: To find TCR variants linked to disease, the study profiled T cell receptor beta repertoires in ankylosing spondylitis patients and healthy donors. Peripheral blood was sampled, and synovial fluid was additionally collected from ankylosing spondylitis patients. The full study cohort was made up of roughly 25 ankylosing spondylitis patients and 108 healthy donors.

TCRdb names Illumina HiSeq 2500 as the instrument used. TCR beta libraries were prepared by quantitative 5'-RACE with molecular barcodes. From the authors' description of their analysis: A new computational method based on a probabilistic model of VDJ rearrangement was used to identify disease-linked TCR variants. The public reads were run again by TCRdb, first through fastp at Q25 and then through MiXCR, and only productive beta chains were kept. Entries are consolidated by CDR3 protein sequence, retaining the most common genes and DNA. The V and J calls were not made by the authors but by TCRdb's processing. This sample lists some 300,000 distinct CDR3 sequences; roughly 20% were detected once. The ten largest clones represent about 4% of the sample. Beyond this particular receptor, the publication reports: According to the report, matched synovial fluid samples from ankylosing spondylitis patients were significantly enriched for the disease-linked clones. Some motif variants were previously reported in synovial fluid and blood of reactive arthritis patients, suggesting common disease-initiation mechanisms. Blood from ankylosing spondylitis patients appeared to be characterized by a TCR beta motif composed of 7 to 9 highly homologous amino acid variants. The disease-linked clones showed a CD8+ phenotype and occurred at relatively low frequencies in peripheral blood.

Sequencing was done on a sample of blood, either unsorted or a sorted T cell fraction (not recorded which). This clonotype originated in a female donor with ankylosing spondylitis or in good health (not recorded which).

The DNA sequence reads TGTGCCAGCAGCTTAGCCGACAGCGGCTACAATGAGCAGTTCTTC. Its protein reads: CASSLADSGYNEQFF. The chain is assembled from TRBV7-2 and TRBJ2-1; the D call could be TRBD1 or TRBD2, with each sharing 5 bases. Relative to germline, V is 0 bases shorter and J is 3 bases shorter, with 9 bases between their ends. The CDR3 numbers 15 residues from cysteine through phenylalanine. The DNA shown is the 45-base CDR3, in frame from base 1. Per the germline V gene, SGHTA is the CDR1 and FQGNSA is the CDR2.